The 8 T cell receptor beta chains in this list originate from one sample, sequenced in a study of radiation and T cells in renal cell carcinoma. Assay used: immunoSEQ multiplex PCR; TCRdb lists only in-frame clones, some missing. The sample has about 23,000 clones, 58% seen once. Documented treatment: treatment-naive control, cytoreductive nephrectomy. The material sequenced was tumor tissue, taken from a patient whose treatment was nephrectomy without radiotherapy. Every receptor here comes from a man aged 40-49 years with renal cell carcinoma.

This clone was counted a few times. The genes are TRBV5-1 and TRBJ2-7, with 8 bases fitting TRBD1. Germline loops: CDR1 SGHRS, CDR2 YFSETQ. CDR3 length: 16 residues. Germline trimming cut 4 bases from V and 5 bases from J; bases unmatched to any gene: 14. CDR3 region: CASSLSGAGGFDEQYF. The CDR3 DNA sequence: TGCGCCAGCAGCCTCAGTGGGGCAGGGGGCTTTGACGAGCAGTACTTC.

This clone was picked up a small number of times. The chain couples TRBV11-1 to TRBJ1-1; D is uncertain. CDR3 length equals 14 residues. The V gene lost 0 bases and the J gene lost 1 base, with 6 bases spanning the gap. Germline loops: CDR1 SGHAT, CDR2 FQDESV (reference sequence). The CDR3 reads CASSLAAGNTEAFF. The CDR3 nucleotides read TGTGCCAGCAGCTTAGCCGCAGGGAACACTGAAGCTTTCTTT.

The chain recombines TRBV25-1 with TRBJ1-4; D gene uncertain. This CDR3 is built from 14 residues. V lost 2 bases and J 4 bases, leaving 8 bases between the germline ends. Per germline, CDR1 MGHDK and CDR2 SYGVNS. The CDR3 bases are TGTGCCAGCAGTGAAATCAGGAGTAATGAAAAACTGTTTTTT. This encodes CASSEIRSNEKLFF.

The chain couples TRBV5-5 to TRBJ1-3; unclear D gene. In germline, CDR1 is SGHKS, CDR2 YYEKEE (reference sequence). Trimming stripped 2 bases from V and 2 bases from J, with 11 bases between. The CDR3 is made up of 15 amino acids. The CDR3 DNA is TGTGCCAGCAGCTTTGGAAGCATTACTGGAAACACCATATATTTT. Amino acids: CASSFGSITGNTIYF.

Only a few counts were recorded for this clone. CDR3 sequence: CASSLAAADNYGYTF. The DNA for the CDR3 is TGTGCCAGCAGCTTGGCCGCGGCAGATAACTATGGCTACACCTTC. The chain recombines TRBV5-4 with TRBJ1-2; D is uncertain. CDR1 and CDR2 (germline): SGHNT, YYREEE (reference sequence). The CDR3 loop spans 15 amino acids. The V gene lost 0 bases and the J gene lost 1 base, with 10 bases spanning the gap.

This clone came up once. The rearrangement uses TRBV27 and TRBJ1-6, with D possibly matching TRBD1 (5 bases). Germline V gives CDR1 MNHEY, CDR2 SMNVEV (reference sequence). The CDR3 has 15 residues. With 5 bases removed from V and 14 bases from J, the gap between germline ends came to 22 bases. Here the CDR3 reads CASSGNRGLLRSLHF. CDR3 nucleotide sequence: TGTGCCAGCAGTGGGAACCGGGGCCTCCTGAGGTCCCTCCACTTT.

This chain connects TRBV6-1 to TRBJ1-6, with D unclear. CDR3 length: 13 amino acids. Deletions cut 6 bases from V and 7 bases from J, with 10 bases between. From germline, CDR1 is MNHNS and CDR2 SASEGT. In nucleotides, the CDR3 is TGTGCCAGCAGCGCGGATGGCAATTCACCCCTCCACTTT. Protein product: CASSADGNSPLHF.

This clone is deemed medium-sized. The rearrangement links TRBV5-6 to TRBJ2-3; 7 bases line up with TRBD1. CDR3 length: 16 residues. The germline gives CDR1 SGHDT, CDR2 YYEEEE. The V and J ends lost 4 bases and 1 base, in that order; junction bases with no gene match: 9. The CDR3 loop reads CASSLGTVLRTDTQYF. CDR3 DNA: TGTGCCAGCAGCCTTGGGACAGTCCTACGCACAGATACGCAGTATTTT.